A selection of T cell receptor beta chains follows, all from one sample in a study of graft-versus-host responses after intestinal transplantation. No cognate antigen is known for these TCRs. Sequenced by immunoSEQ multiplex PCR; TCRdb stores in-frame clones only, minus some. This table holds tens of thousands of clones, about 85% found once. This specimen was unstimulated CD4+ T cells sorted from spleen or lymph node cells, taken before transplant. These receptor sequences come from a human donor who was the organ donor for an intestinal transplant. The CDR3 runs from the conserved cysteine through the conserved F or W. The D gene is left open where the match is weak. Not all rows give a size; the values are once, few, many and, for expanded clones, a class.

d_call: TRBD1
v_call: TRBV6-1
j_call: TRBJ2-2
clone_size: .
cdr3_nt: TGTGCCAGCAGTGGGACAGGGACCTACACCGGGGAGCTGTTTTTT
cdr3_aa: CASSGTGTYTGELFF

d_call: .
v_call: TRBV6-5
j_call: TRBJ1-6
clone_size: .
cdr3_nt: TGTGCCAGCAGTTACTCGAGCGGGGGCTATAATTCACCCCTCCACTTT
cdr3_aa: CASSYSSGGYNSPLHF

d_call: .
v_call: TRBV7-2
j_call: TRBJ1-2
clone_size: .
cdr3_nt: TGTGCCAGCAGCTTATTAGGGGGCTATGGCTACACCTTC
cdr3_aa: CASSLLGGYGYTF

d_call: .
v_call: TRBV7-8
j_call: TRBJ2-7
clone_size: .
cdr3_nt: TGTGCCAGCAGCTTGTCAGGAACCTACGAGCAGTACTTC
cdr3_aa: CASSLSGTYEQYF

d_call: .
v_call: TRBV10-2
j_call: TRBJ2-1
clone_size: .
cdr3_nt: TGCGCCAGCAGGGAATGGACTACCACAACGGGTGAGCAGTTCTTC
cdr3_aa: CASREWTTTTGEQFF

d_call: .
v_call: TRBV10-1
j_call: TRBJ2-7
clone_size: .
cdr3_nt: TGCGCCAGCCCTTCCCGGGAAACCTACGAGCAGTACTTC
cdr3_aa: CASPSRETYEQYF

d_call: TRBD1
v_call: TRBV9
j_call: TRBJ1-2
clone_size: few
cdr3_nt: TGTGCCAGCAGCGTAGGGGCAGGACAGGGGGCTAACTATGGCTACACCTTC
cdr3_aa: CASSVGAGQGANYGYTF

d_call: .
v_call: TRBV9
j_call: TRBJ1-1
clone_size: .
cdr3_nt: TGTGCCAGCAGCGTAGGAGGGGGATTGAACACTGAAGCTTTCTTT
cdr3_aa: CASSVGGGLNTEAFF

d_call: .
v_call: TRBV2
j_call: TRBJ1-1
clone_size: .
cdr3_nt: TGTGCCAGCAGTGAGAGCCCGAGACATAAAGAAGCTTTCTTT
cdr3_aa: CASSESPRHKEAFF

d_call: .
v_call: TRBV5-5
j_call: TRBJ2-5
clone_size: .
cdr3_nt: TGTGCCAGCAGCTTGGGGCCACCCTCTAGGGAGACCCAGTACTTC
cdr3_aa: CASSLGPPSRETQYF

d_call: TRBD1
v_call: TRBV9
j_call: TRBJ2-1
clone_size: .
cdr3_nt: TGTGCCAGCAGCGTAGAGTTTGGGCAGGGGGCGACGCAGTTCTTC
cdr3_aa: CASSVEFGQGATQFF

d_call: TRBD1
v_call: TRBV28
j_call: TRBJ1-2
clone_size: .
cdr3_nt: TGTGCCAGCAGCAACAGGGGAAACTATGGCTACACCTTC
cdr3_aa: CASSNRGNYGYTF

d_call: TRBD2
v_call: TRBV19
j_call: TRBJ2-3
clone_size: .
cdr3_nt: TGTGCCAGTAGTATTTGGTCCGGGGGGGACCAAGATACGCAGTATTTT
cdr3_aa: CASSIWSGGDQDTQYF

d_call: .
v_call: TRBV7-8
j_call: TRBJ2-1
clone_size: .
cdr3_nt: TGTGCCAGCAGCGTCACCCGCCGGGGGAACAATGAGCAGTTCTTC
cdr3_aa: CASSVTRRGNNEQFF

d_call: TRBD2
v_call: TRBV9
j_call: TRBJ2-1
clone_size: .
cdr3_nt: TGTGCCAGCAGCGTAACTAGCGGCCAAACGGATGAGCAGTTCTTC
cdr3_aa: CASSVTSGQTDEQFF

d_call: .
v_call: TRBV2
j_call: TRBJ2-1
clone_size: .
cdr3_nt: TGTGCCAGCAGTGCCTCTAGCGCATCCTACAATGAGCAGTTCTTC
cdr3_aa: CASSASSASYNEQFF

d_call: TRBD2
v_call: TRBV20-1
j_call: TRBJ2-7
clone_size: .
cdr3_nt: TGCAGTGCTGGGCTAGCGGGAGGCCTTCACTTC
cdr3_aa: CSAGLAGGLHF

d_call: TRBD1
v_call: TRBV7-2
j_call: TRBJ2-7
clone_size: .
cdr3_nt: TGTGCCAGCAGCTTTCTATGGGGACAGTCCTACGAGCAGTACTTC
cdr3_aa: CASSFLWGQSYEQYF

d_call: TRBD2
v_call: TRBV5-4
j_call: TRBJ2-3
clone_size: .
cdr3_nt: TGTGCCAGCAGCTTGTTTCCCGGGAATAGGCGGGAGGCGGGCACAGATACGCAGTATTTT
cdr3_aa: CASSLFPGNRREAGTDTQYF

d_call: TRBD2
v_call: TRBV7-8
j_call: TRBJ2-7
clone_size: .
cdr3_nt: TGTGCCAGCAGCCTTACGACTAGCGGGGGCCCTTACGAGCAGTACTTC
cdr3_aa: CASSLTTSGGPYEQYF

d_call: .
v_call: TRBV6-6
j_call: TRBJ1-3
clone_size: .
cdr3_nt: TGTGCCAGCAGTACCCAGGGTGTCGGAAACACCATATATTTT
cdr3_aa: CASSTQGVGNTIYF

d_call: TRBD1
v_call: TRBV6-5
j_call: TRBJ1-1
clone_size: few
cdr3_nt: TGTGCCAGCAGTCAAGGACAGGGTTGGGCTTTCTTT
cdr3_aa: CASSQGQGWAFF

d_call: .
v_call: TRBV7-2
j_call: TRBJ1-3
clone_size: .
cdr3_nt: TGTGCCAGCAGCTTAGCTCCGGGTCTTAGAAACACCATATATTTT
cdr3_aa: CASSLAPGLRNTIYF

d_call: .
v_call: TRBV5-6
j_call: TRBJ2-7
clone_size: .
cdr3_nt: TGTGCCAGCACTCTTCTAGGCCCCTACGAGCAGTACTTC
cdr3_aa: CASTLLGPYEQYF